The rows below give T cell receptor beta chains drawn from one sample of a study of blood T cell repertoires in COVID-19. The data were produced by immunoSEQ multiplex PCR, yet TCRdb's version contains in-frame clones alone and is incomplete. The data hold a few hundred thousand clones, with 85% to 90% observed a single time. Input material: PBMCs or T cells enriched from blood (not recorded which). The source of these receptors is a young woman who had recovered from COVID-19. Both conserved end residues are part of each CDR3. D genes are given only for firm matches. Clone size, where shown, is once, few, many, or a class for clones that have expanded.

>TRBV5-6|.|.|TRBJ1-3
TGTGCCAGCAGCTTGATCCCGCTACGGAGCTCTGGAAACACCATATATTTT
CASSLIPLRSSGNTIYF
>TRBV24-1|.|TRBD1|TRBJ2-3
TGTGCCACCGGGGACCCGGGACAGGGGCCGAGCACAGATACGCAGTATTTT
CATGDPGQGPSTDTQYF
>TRBV28|once|.|TRBJ1-4
TGTGCCAGCAGTTCCGGACAGAGTGCAACTAATGAAAAACTGTTTTTT
CASSSGQSATNEKLFF
>TRBV7-9|.|TRBD1|TRBJ2-5
TGTGCCAGCAGCTTAGACGGCTCTAATAACAGGGGAGTGGGGGAGACCCAGTACTTC
CASSLDGSNNRGVGETQYF
>TRBV29-1|.|TRBD2|TRBJ2-2
TGCAGCGTTGGGACTAGCCCGAACACCGGGGAGCTGTTTTTT
CSVGTSPNTGELFF
>TRBV14|once|TRBD1|TRBJ1-2
TGTGCCAGCAGCAAAGCCACAGGGGCCTATGGCTACACCTTC
CASSKATGAYGYTF
>TRBV7-3|.|TRBD2|TRBJ2-1
TGTGCCAGCAGCCCTGGACTAGCGGGACCGAGCTCCTACAATGAGCAGTTCTTC
CASSPGLAGPSSYNEQFF
>TRBV30|few|.|TRBJ1-2
TGTGCCTGGAGTGTACTCTTCGGGGAAGGCCCGGCGGGGGGCGGCTACACCTTC
CAWSVLFGEGPAGGGYTF
>TRBV7-8|.|.|TRBJ1-6
TGTGCCAGCAGTTTCCCAGGCGACAATTCACCCCTCCACTTT
CASSFPGDNSPLHF
>TRBV4-1|.|TRBD1|TRBJ1-2
TGCGCCAGCAGCCATCACGACAGGGACTATGGCTACACCTTC
CASSHHDRDYGYTF
>TRBV12-3/TRBV12-4|.|.|TRBJ2-5
TGTGCCAGCAGTCAGCGGTGGGGAGAGACCCAGTACTTC
CASSQRWGETQYF
>TRBV11-2|.|TRBD2|TRBJ2-5
TGTGCCAGCAGCTCTGGACTAGCGGGGGGCCATGCTCGCGAGACCCAGTACTTC
CASSSGLAGGHARETQYF
>TRBV4-3|.|TRBD1|TRBJ2-7
TGCGCCAGCAGCCGGTCCGGGACAGGGGCCTACGAGCAGTACTTC
CASSRSGTGAYEQYF
>TRBV5-5|.|TRBD1|TRBJ1-1
TGTGCCAGCAGCCGAGCCATTGGGGGACAGGTGAAAGCTTTCTTT
CASSRAIGGQVKAFF
>TRBV3-1/TRBV3-2|once|TRBD2|TRBJ2-3
TGTGCCAGCAGCCACAATAGCGGGCGCCCAGATACGCAGTATTTT
CASSHNSGRPDTQYF
>TRBV9|.|TRBD1|TRBJ2-7
TGTGCCAGCAGCGCACCGGGACAGACCTACGAGCAGTACTTC
CASSAPGQTYEQYF
>TRBV6-2/TRBV6-3|.|TRBD1|TRBJ1-5
TGTGCCAGCAGTTACTCGGCAGGGGGACGAGATAATCAGCCCCAGCATTTT
CASSYSAGGRDNQPQHF
>TRBV11-3|few|.|TRBJ2-3
TGTGCCAGCAGCTTAGGGACAACGGTTAGCACAGATACGCAGTATTTT
CASSLGTTVSTDTQYF
>TRBV19|.|TRBD1|TRBJ1-1
TGTGCCACCAAGACAGGGGGATACACTGAAGCTTTCTTT
CATKTGGYTEAFF
>TRBV30|few|.|TRBJ1-1
TGTGCCTGGAGCCCGGACAGATACACTGAAGCTTTCTTT
CAWSPDRYTEAFF
>TRBV5-4|.|.|TRBJ2-7
TGTGCCAGCAGCTCTAGCTACGAGCAGTACTTC
CASSSSYEQYF
>TRBV12-5|.|.|TRBJ1-1
TGTGCTAGTGGTTTTATATCGGGGGGTTGGACTGAAGCTTTCTTT
CASGFISGGWTEAFF
>TRBV9|.|.|TRBJ1-1
TGTGCCAGCAGCGTAGGGGCCCGACAGGTAAACACTGAAGCTTTCTTT
CASSVGARQVNTEAFF
>TRBV5-6|.|TRBD1|TRBJ2-1
TGTGCCAGCAGCTTGGACAGGGGTAATGAGCAGTTCTTC
CASSLDRGNEQFF
>TRBV9|.|TRBD2|TRBJ2-3
TGTGCCAGCAGCGTAGATTCTAGCGGGGGAACAGATACGCAGTATTTT
CASSVDSSGGTDTQYF
>TRBV6-1|.|.|TRBJ1-3
TGTGCCAGCATCGCCCCGCGGGCCAGTGGAAACACCATATATTTT
CASIAPRASGNTIYF
>TRBV12-3/TRBV12-4|.|.|TRBJ2-7
TGTGCCAGCAGTTTGGCAGGCCCCTACGAGCAGTACTTC
CASSLAGPYEQYF
>TRBV5-6|.|.|TRBJ2-1
TGTGCCAGCAGCTTGGGTCAGGGGAATGAGCAGTTCTTC
CASSLGQGNEQFF
>TRBV27|.|.|TRBJ1-6
TGTGCCAGCCGGGGGAGGCCCTCCTATAATTCACCCCTCCACTTT
CASRGRPSYNSPLHF
>TRBV29-1|.|TRBD1|TRBJ1-4
TGCAGCGTTGAGGGGACAGACTATAATGAAAAACTGTTTTTT
CSVEGTDYNEKLFF
>TRBV4-3|.|.|TRBJ2-1
TGCGCCAGCAGCCAGGGGACGGGCGGGATCCACAATGAGCAGTTCTTC
CASSQGTGGIHNEQFF
>TRBV5-1|.|TRBD1|TRBJ2-3
TGCGCCAGCAGCCCGAGAGACAGGGGGCGGACAGATACGCAGTATTTT
CASSPRDRGRTDTQYF
>TRBV6-5|.|.|TRBJ2-1
TGTGCCAGCAGCCCAAGAGTGCCAGAGGGCGATGAGCAGTTCTTC
CASSPRVPEGDEQFF
>TRBV11-3|.|TRBD1|TRBJ2-1
TGTGCCAGCAGCTTAACACTGACAGGGGGGGCCTACAATGAGCAGTTCTTC
CASSLTLTGGAYNEQFF
>TRBV7-9|.|.|TRBJ1-2
TGTGCCAGCAGCCTGACATCGACCGCCCAGTCCCTCTATGGCTACACCTTC
CASSLTSTAQSLYGYTF
>TRBV11-2|.|.|TRBJ2-5
TGTGCCAGCAGCCGCCAGTCCCACCAAGAGACCCAGTACTTC
CASSRQSHQETQYF
>TRBV30|.|.|TRBJ2-1
TGTGCCTGGAGCGTTAGCTGGGACTCCGGAGTCCGCAATGAGCAGTTCTTC
CAWSVSWDSGVRNEQFF
>TRBV19|.|.|TRBJ2-6
TGTGCCAGTAGTATAGTGGAGGGGCTTCCCTCTGGGGCCAACGTCCTGACTTTC
CASSIVEGLPSGANVLTF
>TRBV2|few|.|TRBJ1-1
TGTGCCAGCAGTGATGGGCCGAACACTGAAGCTTTCTTT
CASSDGPNTEAFF
>TRBV5-1|.|.|TRBJ2-3
TGCGCCAGCAGCTTGTTGGGACATAGAGCAGATACGCAGTATTTT
CASSLLGHRADTQYF
>TRBV30|.|.|TRBJ2-6
TGTGCCTGGAGTGCGTGGCCTGGGGCCAACGTCCTGACTTTC
CAWSAWPGANVLTF
>TRBV7-9|.|TRBD1|TRBJ2-7
TGTGCCTGGTTAGGACAGGGCTACGAGCAGTACTTC
CAWLGQGYEQYF
>TRBV30|.|.|TRBJ1-4
TGTGCCTGGAGCCAGAATAATGAAAAACTGTTTTTT
CAWSQNNEKLFF
>TRBV5-4|.|.|TRBJ1-6
TGTGCCAGCAGCTTGCAGGGTTCACCCCTCCACTTT
CASSLQGSPLHF
>TRBV4-1|.|TRBD1|TRBJ1-1
TGCGCCAGCAGCCAAGGAGGGGGCTACACTGAAGCTTTCTTT
CASSQGGGYTEAFF
>TRBV18|few|TRBD1|TRBJ2-1
TGTGCCAGCTCACCAGTACAGGGGGCGTACATTTTTTACAATGAGCAGTTCTTC
CASSPVQGAYIFYNEQFF